This TCR beta chain was sequenced in a study of CD8+CD57+ T cells in acquired aplastic anemia. Genomic DNA provided the template from which TCR beta VDJ and CDR3 profiles were obtained. TCRdb reanalysed the reads using MiXCR and keeps one entry per CDR3 protein. The table has 200,000 to 250,000 distinct CDR3 sequences, 30% to 40% seen once. This sequence was found in a human donor in good health, serving as a control. Sequencing was performed on sorted CD4+, CD8+, or CD8+CD57+ T cells (not recorded which) from PBMCs.

The CDR3 loop reads CASSQGAIGLRGTGELFF. The CDR3 nucleotides read TGTGCCAGCAGCCAAGGGGCCATCGGACTGCGTGGCACCGGGGAGCTGTTTTTT. The chain employs TRBV3-1 and TRBJ2-2; D may be TRBD2 (5 bases). The CDR3 is made up of 18 amino acids. Trimming pared 1 base from V and 4 bases from J, leaving 19 bases between. In germline, CDR1 is LGHDT, CDR2 YNNKEL (reference sequence).